Presented here are 31 T cell receptor beta chains from one specimen sequenced in a study of cytomegalovirus exposure and HLA in healthy donors. Primers included in the PCR were 60 Vbeta and 13 Jbeta primers. Sequenced by immunoSEQ multiplex PCR; TCRdb stores in-frame clones only, minus some. The sample consists of over 150,000 clones, 75% to 85% of them appearing once. Sequencing was carried out using PBMCs. The receptors stem from a woman aged 25 to 39 in good health and CMV-seronegative.

V is TRBV30 and J is TRBJ2-7; D is possibly TRBD2 (6 bases). The CDR3 covers 15 residues. V lost 3 bases and J lost 1, with 16 bases in between. Germline lookup yields CDR1 GTSNPN and CDR2 SVGIG (reference sequence). DNA for the CDR3: TGTGCCTGGAGATATGCGGGGCAGGGATCCTACGAGCAGTACTTC. Translated, it gives CAWRYAGQGSYEQYF.

The chain couples TRBV5-1 to TRBJ1-2; tentatively, D is TRBD1 (5 bases). V lost 5 bases and J 6 bases, leaving 14 bases between the germline ends. Germline V gene data show CDR1 as SGHRS and CDR2 as YFSETQ. CDR3 size: 13 residues. Here the CDR3 reads CASRLPPGDGYTF. CDR3 coding DNA: TGCGCCAGCAGGCTCCCGCCGGGGGATGGCTACACCTTC. The full variable domain, with the rest looked up from reference TRBV5-1 and TRBJ1-2, is KAGVTQTPRYLIKTRGQQVTLSCSPISGHRSVSWYQQTPGQGLQFLFEYFSETQRNKGNFPGRFSGRQFSNSRSEMNVSTLELGDSALYLCASRLPPGDGYTFGSGTRLTVV.

The genes are TRBV9 and TRBJ1-1; the D is unclear. Trimming pared 0 bases from V and 1 base from J, leaving 10 bases between. CDR1 SGDLS and CDR2 YYNGEE come from the germline V gene. The CDR3 is 15 amino acids. Written as DNA, the CDR3 is TGTGCCAGCAGCGTAGACCCCGGGAGGAACACTGAAGCTTTCTTT. Amino acid sequence: CASSVDPGRNTEAFF.

The genes are TRBV2 and TRBJ2-5, with 7 bases matching TRBD1. Trimming removed 6 bases from V and 5 bases from J; junction bases left unmatched: 12. The CDR3 contains 15 residues. Germline CDR1 reads SNHLY; CDR2 reads FYNNEI. The CDR3 DNA follows: TGTGCCAGCAGCCGCGGACAGGCTCGAGGGGAGACCCAGTACTTC. This translates into CASSRGQARGETQYF.

This chain links TRBV9 with TRBJ2-7; 10 positions agree with TRBD2. CDR1 is SGDLS and CDR2 is YYNGEE in the germline V gene. The CDR3 runs 15 residues. The junction had 6 bases not matched to a gene; V was cut back by 0 bases and J by 6 bases. The CDR3, as DNA: TGTGCCAGCAGCGTAGCCAGCGGGGGGGAGATCGAGCAGTACTTC. Its protein product is CASSVASGGEIEQYF. Filled out from reference TRBV9 and TRBJ2-7, the complete variable domain reads DSGVTQTPKHLITATGQRVTLRCSPRSGDLSVYWYQQSLDQGLQFLIQYYNGEERAKGNILERFSAQQFPDLHSELNLSSLELGDSALYFCASSVASGGEIEQYFGPGTRLTVT.

J is TRBJ2-7 and V is TRBV7-6; D ambiguous. The germline V gene encodes CDR1 SGHVS and CDR2 FNYEAQ. CDR3 size: 12 residues. Trimming removed 6 bases from V and 6 bases from J, with 12 bases in between. Written as DNA, the CDR3 is TGTGCCAGCAGTTTTAGTGGTGGCGAGCAGTACTTC. It yields the protein CASSFSGGEQYF.

The chain is built from TRBV29-1 and TRBJ2-7; TRBD1 is a possible D gene (6 bases). CDR3 size: 12 residues. V lost 6 bases, J lost 1 base, and 10 bases lay in between. The germline V gene has CDR1 SQVTM and CDR2 ANQGSEA. As DNA, the CDR3 is TGCAGCGTGATAACAGGGTCCTACGAGCAGTACTTC. It codes for CSVITGSYEQYF.

The V and J genes are TRBV6-5 and TRBJ1-2; 9 nucleotides align to TRBD1. The V gene end was trimmed by 4 bases and the J gene end by 4 bases; junction bases not matched to a gene: 4. This CDR3 contains 14 residues. Germline loops: CDR1 MNHEY, CDR2 SVGAGI. The CDR3 bases are TGTGCCAGCAGTTCAACAGGGGGCACCTATGGCTACACCTTC. Translating gives CASSSTGGTYGYTF.

The chain joins TRBV28 to TRBJ1-2; possibly TRBD1 for D (6 bases). Trimming shortened V by 3 bases and J by 3 bases, and 17 bases separated the two germline ends. Germline lookup yields CDR1 MDHEN and CDR2 SYDVKM. The CDR3 is made up of 16 amino acids. CDR3 protein: CASSFAGQPRDYGYTF. The CDR3 DNA sequence: TGTGCCAGCAGTTTCGCAGGACAGCCTAGGGACTATGGCTACACCTTC.

This chain links TRBV27 with TRBJ2-5; maybe TRBD1 (6 bases). The DNA end favors TRBJ2-7, so the J call may be wrong. This CDR3 contains 12 residues. The germline CDR1 and CDR2 sequences are MNHEY and SMNVEV (reference sequence). This CDR3 reads CASSPPGVEQYF. CDR3 sequence (DNA): TGTGCCAGCAGCCCCCCAGGGGTCGAGCAGTACTTC.

The chain recombines TRBV18 with TRBJ2-3; no reliable D call. The CDR3 covers 13 residues. CDR1 is KGHSH and CDR2 is LQKENI in the germline V gene. V lost 3 bases to trimming and J lost 3 bases, with 7 bases between them. CDR3: CASSPARTDTQYF. CDR3 sequence (DNA): TGTGCCAGCTCACCCGCGCGTACAGATACGCAGTATTTT.

The genes are TRBV7-2 and TRBJ1-4; D remains unclear. In germline, CDR1 is SGHTA, CDR2 FQGNSA. The CDR3 has 13 amino acids. V was shortened by 6 bases and J by 8 bases, with 13 bases between the two germline ends. Written as DNA, the CDR3 is TGTGCCAGCAGTCAGATGACGGGAGAAAAACTGTTTTTT. This codes for CASSQMTGEKLFF.

The V gene is TRBV5-6, the J gene TRBJ2-2; tentatively, D is TRBD1 (6 bases). The V gene lost 4 bases and the J gene lost 6 bases, with 10 bases spanning the gap. The CDR3 length is 13 residues. CDR1 SGHDT and CDR2 YYEEEE come from the germline V gene. The chain's CDR3 is CASSIWGPGELFF. In DNA, the CDR3 is TGTGCCAGCAGCATATGGGGGCCCGGGGAGCTGTTTTTT. The entire variable domain, with the rest obtained from reference TRBV5-6 and TRBJ2-2, is as follows: DAGVTQSPTHLIKTRGQQVTLRCSPKSGHDTVSWYQQALGQGPQFIFQYYEEEERQRGNFPDRFSGHQFPNYSSELNVNALLLGDSALYLCASSIWGPGELFFGEGSRLTVL.

V gene TRBV7-9 combines with J gene TRBJ2-7, with 8 nucleotides matching TRBD2. J gave up 9 bases and V 3 bases, and 13 bases lay outside the gene matches. CDR3 size: 15 residues. The V gene's germline CDR1 is SEHNR and CDR2 FQNEAQ (reference sequence). The DNA for the CDR3 is TGTGCCAGCAGCTTCATACGGGGGGGGGACCCCCTGCAGTACTTC. Translated, it gives CASSFIRGGDPLQYF.

This chain connects TRBV10-2 to TRBJ2-1, with TRBD2 as a possible D gene (5 bases). Looked up from germline, CDR1 is WSHSY and CDR2 is SAAADI. With 0 bases removed from V and 5 bases from J, the gap between germline ends came to 14 bases. This CDR3 has 16 residues. Written as DNA, the CDR3 is TGCGCCAGCAGTGAGTCGCCACGGGGTATAAACAATGAGCAGTTCTTC. It translates to CASSESPRGINNEQFF.

The J gene is TRBJ2-2, the V gene TRBV7-3; a possible D gene is TRBD2 (6 bases). Germline CDR1 SGHTA, CDR2 FQGTGA. Trimming removed 2 bases from V and 6 bases from J, with 13 bases in between. The CDR3 runs 15 residues. CDR3 sequence: CASSLSLGGAGELFF. The CDR3 DNA is TGTGCCAGCAGCTTATCCCTTGGCGGGGCCGGGGAGCTGTTTTTT.

V gene TRBV7-9 combines with J gene TRBJ2-2; tentative D call: TRBD1 (6 bases). V was shortened by 5 bases and J by 1 base, with 8 bases between the two germline ends. Germline CDR1 reads SEHNR; CDR2 reads FQNEAQ (reference sequence). This CDR3 contains 14 residues. In nucleotides, the CDR3 is TGTGCCAGCAGCCCGGACAGGAACACCGGGGAGCTGTTTTTT. Its translation: CASSPDRNTGELFF.

The chain combines TRBV30 with TRBJ2-2; TRBD2 matches at 7 bases. CDR1 and CDR2 from the germline V gene are GTSNPN and SVGIG (reference sequence). This CDR3 region has 14 residues. The junction had 3 bases not matched to a gene; V was cut back by 0 bases and J by 5 bases. CDR3 region: CAWSVRGGTGELFF. Here the CDR3 DNA reads TGTGCCTGGAGTGTTAGGGGAGGGACCGGGGAGCTGTTTTTT.

The chain carries TRBV7-2 and TRBJ2-7; 11 nucleotides line up with TRBD2. CDR3 length: 16 amino acids. Trimming cost V 5 bases and J 2 bases; bases outside gene matches: 8. Germline V CDR1 and CDR2: SGHTA, FQGNSA. DNA of the CDR3: TGTGCCAGCAGCGTAACTAGCGGGGGCCACACCTACGAGCAGTACTTC. Protein: CASSVTSGGHTYEQYF. Full variable domain (rest looked up from reference TRBV7-2 and TRBJ2-7): GAGVSQSPSNKVTEKGKDVELRCDPISGHTALYWYRQSLGQGLEFLIYFQGNSAPDKSGLPSDRFSAERTGGSVSTLTIQRTQQEDSAVYLCASSVTSGGHTYEQYFGPGTRLTVT.

V gene TRBV15 combines with J gene TRBJ2-7; TRBD1 matches at 8 bases. The CDR3 length is 15 residues. Germline lookup yields CDR1 LNHNV and CDR2 YYDKDF (reference sequence). Unmatched junction bases numbered 4, after V lost 0 bases and J lost 3 bases. The CDR3 sequence is CATSREGQAVYEQYF. The CDR3 coding sequence is TGTGCCACCAGCAGAGAGGGACAGGCGGTCTACGAGCAGTACTTC. Drawing the rest from reference TRBV15 and TRBJ2-7, the complete variable domain is DAMVIQNPRYQVTQFGKPVTLSCSQTLNHNVMYWYQQKSSQAPKLLFHYYDKDFNNEADTPDNFQSRRPNTSFCFLDIRSPGLGDTAMYLCATSREGQAVYEQYFGPGTRLTVT.

This clone was seen a single time. J is TRBJ2-2 and V is TRBV7-8; 7 bases match TRBD1. Unmatched junction bases numbered 3, after V lost 5 bases and J lost 6 bases. This CDR3 region has 13 residues. Germline loops: CDR1 SGHVS, CDR2 FQNEAQ. The CDR3 spells CASSAQGPGELFF. CDR3 bases: TGTGCCAGCAGCGCACAGGGGCCCGGGGAGCTGTTTTTT.

V is TRBV7-2 and J is TRBJ2-3, with 8 bases fitting TRBD2. V gave up 5 bases and J gave up 2 bases; unmatched junction bases: 9. This CDR3 contains 16 residues. Per germline, CDR1 SGHTA and CDR2 FQGNSA. Here the CDR3 DNA reads TGTGCCAGCAGCGTGATAGCGGGATGGTACACAGATACGCAGTATTTT. It specifies CASSVIAGWYTDTQYF. Based on the CDR3 plus reference TRBV7-2 and TRBJ2-3, the full variable domain is GAGVSQSPSNKVTEKGKDVELRCDPISGHTALYWYRQSLGQGLEFLIYFQGNSAPDKSGLPSDRFSAERTGGSVSTLTIQRTQQEDSAVYLCASSVIAGWYTDTQYFGPGTRLTVL.

This chain uses TRBV5-6 with TRBJ2-1, with 7 bases aligning to TRBD1. V lost 4 bases and J lost 8; bases outside the gene matches: 9. The CDR3 runs 14 residues. Germline V CDR1 and CDR2: SGHDT, YYEEEE. CDR3 in amino acids: CASSLTTGVHEQFF. The CDR3 DNA reads TGTGCCAGCAGCCTAACCACAGGGGTGCATGAGCAGTTCTTC.

This clone was observed a single time. J is TRBJ1-2 and V is TRBV2; unclear D gene. The CDR3 is made up of 13 amino acids. Germline CDR1 SNHLY, CDR2 FYNNEI. V was clipped by 1 base and J by 7 bases, with 10 bases between them. For the CDR3, the DNA is TGTGCCAGCAGTGAAGGGGCGCGAGTTGGCTACACCTTC. Translated: CASSEGARVGYTF.

The J gene is TRBJ1-1, the V gene TRBV6-5, with TRBD1 matching over 7 bases. Germline V CDR1 and CDR2: MNHEY, SVGAGI. The CDR3 runs to 13 residues. Trimming removed 0 bases from V and 10 bases from J; junction bases left unmatched: 5. CDR3 protein: CASSYSTGAVAFF. For the CDR3, the DNA is TGTGCCAGCAGTTACTCCACAGGGGCGGTAGCTTTCTTT.

The CDR3 DNA sequence: TGTGCCAGCAGCCCCCGGGCGAGCGGGCTGGAAGATACGCAGTATTTT. Encoded protein: CASSPRASGLEDTQYF. This sequence joins TRBV7-2 and TRBJ2-3, with TRBD2 as a possible D gene (6 bases). The CDR3 has 16 amino acids. Trimming pared 5 bases from V and 5 bases from J, leaving 20 bases between. Germline assignment: CDR1 SGHTA and CDR2 FQGNSA.

V and J are TRBV9 and TRBJ2-7; 9 nucleotides line up with TRBD1. The CDR3 consists of 13 residues. Germline-derived CDR1 and CDR2 are SGDLS and YYNGEE. After removal of 5 bases from V and 6 bases from J, the junction contained 6 bases not matched to a gene. The CDR3 DNA is TGTGCCAGCAGTTCACCACAGGGGGCCGAGCAGTACTTC. Its protein is CASSSPQGAEQYF.

V gene TRBV7-9 combines with J gene TRBJ2-7; D might be TRBD2 (5 bases). Germline assignment: CDR1 SEHNR and CDR2 FQNEAQ (reference sequence). This CDR3 region has 13 residues. Trimming cost V 8 bases and J 3 bases, with 14 bases left between them. The CDR3 nucleotides are TGTGCCAGCCGACCCTTCGAGGGCTACGAGCAGTACTTC. This gives the protein CASRPFEGYEQYF. Filled out from reference TRBV7-9 and TRBJ2-7, the complete variable domain reads DTGVSQNPRHKITKRGQNVTFRCDPISEHNRLYWYRQTLGQGPEFLTYFQNEAQLEKSRLLSDRFSAERPKGSFSTLEIQRTEQGDSAMYLCASRPFEGYEQYFGPGTRLTVT.

The chain links TRBV9 to TRBJ2-1; 11 bases match TRBD2. The length of the CDR3 is 15 residues. Germline V lookup: CDR1 SGDLS, CDR2 YYNGEE. Trimming cost V 3 bases and J 7 bases; bases outside gene matches: 6. CDR3 DNA: TGTGCCAGCAGCGATAGCGGGAGGGATGGGAATGAGCAGTTCTTC. It yields the protein CASSDSGRDGNEQFF.

The gene calls are TRBV5-1 and TRBJ1-6; D possibly corresponds to TRBD1 (5 bases). The CDR3 covers 12 residues. Between the trimmed V and J ends, which lost 5 bases and 6 bases, there was a span of 6 bases. The germline V gene has CDR1 SGHRS and CDR2 YFSETQ. The CDR3 loop reads CASRDINSPLHF. Written as DNA, the CDR3 is TGCGCCAGCAGGGACATTAATTCACCCCTCCACTTT.

The rearrangement uses TRBV10-3 and TRBJ1-2, with D uncertain. Germline V gene data show CDR1 as ENHRY and CDR2 as SYGVKD. The CDR3 length is 13 residues. V was shortened by 0 bases and J by 8 bases, with 10 bases between the two germline ends. For the CDR3, the DNA is TGTGCCATCAGTGAGTCAGAGGGTCGGGGCTACACCTTC. It is translated as CAISESEGRGYTF.